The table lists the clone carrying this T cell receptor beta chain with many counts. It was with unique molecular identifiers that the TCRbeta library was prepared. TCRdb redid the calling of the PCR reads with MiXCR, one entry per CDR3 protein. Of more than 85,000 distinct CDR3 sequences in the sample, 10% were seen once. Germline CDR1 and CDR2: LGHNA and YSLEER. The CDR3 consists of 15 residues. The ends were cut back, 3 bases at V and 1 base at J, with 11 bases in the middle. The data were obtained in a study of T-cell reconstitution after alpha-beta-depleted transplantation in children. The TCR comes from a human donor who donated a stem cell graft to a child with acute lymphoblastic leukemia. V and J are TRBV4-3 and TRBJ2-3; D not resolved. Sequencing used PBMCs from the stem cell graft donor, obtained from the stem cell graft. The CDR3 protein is CASSQGLVGTDTQYF. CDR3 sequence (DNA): TGCGCCAGCAGCCAGGGCCTAGTAGGCACAGATACGCAGTATTTT.